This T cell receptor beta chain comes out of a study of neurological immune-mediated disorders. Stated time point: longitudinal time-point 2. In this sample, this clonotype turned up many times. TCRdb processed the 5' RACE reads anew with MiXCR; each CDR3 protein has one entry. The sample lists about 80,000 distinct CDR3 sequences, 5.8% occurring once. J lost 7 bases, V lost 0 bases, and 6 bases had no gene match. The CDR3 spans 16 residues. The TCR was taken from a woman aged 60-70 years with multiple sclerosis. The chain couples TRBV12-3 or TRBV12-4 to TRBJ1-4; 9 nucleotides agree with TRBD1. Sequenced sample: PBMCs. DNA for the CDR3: TGTGCCAGCAGTTTAGCGCTGGGACAGGGAGGTGAAAAACTGTTTTTT. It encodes CASSLALGQGGEKLFF.